Detailed here is one T cell receptor beta chain. This record comes from a study of memory CD4+ T cells and cytomegalovirus serostatus. The sort gate was single viable CD3+CD4+CD8-CD45RO+ cells for memory CD4+ T cells. Here immunoSEQ multiplex PCR was the method, and the copy in TCRdb shows in-frame clones only, minus some. The sample shows 60,000 to 70,000 clones, about 75% of them seen only once. This CDR3 is 15 amino acids long. Trimming took 7 bases from V and 1 from J, leaving 16 bases between them. Germline CDR1 SQVTM, CDR2 ANQGSEA. The genes are TRBV29-1 and TRBJ2-2, with no clear D. Sequencing was done on a sample of memory CD4+ T cells from blood. The receptor was isolated from an adult in good health and CMV-seropositive. This chain's CDR3 is CSATSARKNTGELFF. CDR3 nucleotides: TGCAGCGCCACCTCAGCGCGGAAGAACACCGGGGAGCTGTTTTTT.